This is a list of T cell receptor beta chains from one sample in a study of beta chain features in type 1 diabetes. Sequenced by immunoSEQ multiplex PCR; TCRdb stores in-frame clones only, minus some. Found here are roughly 230,000 clones, over 9.5% of them singletons; the top ten hold under 0.035%. Sample: naive CD4+ T cells from blood. The receptor source for this set is a woman younger than 35 in good health. Each CDR3 is given with its conserved first and last residue. A D gene is named only where the DNA matches it firmly. Only part of the rows carry a size: once, few, many, or a class if the clone is expanded.

>-|TRBJ1-1|few|TRBV30
TGTGCCTGGACAGGGGCGTTGTACACTGAAGCTTTCTTT
CAWTGALYTEAFF
>-|TRBJ1-2|-|TRBV25-1
TGTGCCAGCAGCGAGGGGGTCTATGGCTACACCTTC
CASSEGVYGYTF
>TRBD1|TRBJ1-5|few|TRBV4-1
TGCGCCAGCAGCCAAGATCCCGCGGGACAGGGGAGGAATCAGCCCCAGCATTTT
CASSQDPAGQGRNQPQHF
>TRBD2|TRBJ2-3|few|TRBV9
TGTGCCAGCAGCGCCCCCGGGGGGGGGTCGGCAGATACGCAGTATTTT
CASSAPGGGSADTQYF
>TRBD2|TRBJ2-7|-|TRBV5-1
TGCGCCAGCAGCTTGGCCGTCAGCCCGGGGGGGGAGCAGTACTTC
CASSLAVSPGGEQYF
>TRBD2|TRBJ2-1|few|TRBV4-2
TGTGCCAGCAGCCAAGATAGCGGGAGTAGCTACAATGAGCAGTTCTTC
CASSQDSGSSYNEQFF
>TRBD1|TRBJ1-2|-|TRBV6-5
TGTGCCAGCAGTTACACGACAGGGTTGGGTGGCTACACCTTC
CASSYTTGLGGYTF
>TRBD1|TRBJ1-5|few|TRBV6-5
TGTGCCAGCAGTTGGGCCTCGGGACAGCCCAATCAGCCCCAGCATTTT
CASSWASGQPNQPQHF
>-|TRBJ2-7|few|TRBV5-1
TGCGCCAGCGGGACATTAGCGGGTGCAACCTACGAGCAGTACTTC
CASGTLAGATYEQYF
>-|TRBJ1-5|-|TRBV30
TGTGCCTGGAGTGTACTTACAGGGCCTGGGTGGAGTCTTTATGCGGGGCCCCAGCATTTT
CAWSVLTGPGWSLYAGPQHF
>TRBD2|TRBJ2-3|few|TRBV7-9
TGTGCCAGCAGCCCCTCGAGGCTAGCGGGAGCTCCGGATACGCAGTATTTT
CASSPSRLAGAPDTQYF
>-|TRBJ1-3|few|TRBV6-1
TGTGCCAGCAGTGACCTTGTGACAGGCATCATAGGAAACACCATATATTTT
CASSDLVTGIIGNTIYF
>-|TRBJ2-7|few|TRBV5-1
TGCGCCAGCAGCTTCCGGTCCAGGGATTACGAGCAGTACTTC
CASSFRSRDYEQYF
>TRBD1|TRBJ2-5|-|TRBV9
TGTGCCAGCAGCGTAGGTACAGGGGTTGAAGAGACCCAGTACTTC
CASSVGTGVEETQYF
>TRBD1|TRBJ1-6|-|TRBV29-1
TGCAGCGTACTGACAGGGAATAATTCACCCCTCCACTTT
CSVLTGNNSPLHF
>-|TRBJ2-7|-|TRBV4-2
TGTGCCAGCAGCCAAGCGGGAGAGGGGGAGCAGTACTTC
CASSQAGEGEQYF
>-|TRBJ1-5|few|TRBV5-8
TGTGCCAGCAGCCAAGGACAGTCAAGGCAGCCCCAGCATTTT
CASSQGQSRQPQHF
>-|TRBJ1-1|few|TRBV27
TGTGCCAGCAGTCACGACAGCAGGAACACTGAAGCTTTCTTT
CASSHDSRNTEAFF